Listed below are T cell receptor beta chains from one sample, sequenced in a study of cytomegalovirus exposure and HLA in healthy donors. Measured with immunoSEQ multiplex PCR; TCRdb has only the in-frame clones, and not every one. In the table there are around 140,000 clones, roughly 79% of which are singletons. The sequenced sample consisted of PBMCs. Every receptor here comes from a woman aged 40 to 55 in good health and CMV-seronegative. The CDR3 runs from the conserved cysteine through the conserved F or W. D genes are given only for firm matches. Clone size is stated in some rows and not others, as once, few, many or a class when expanded.

D gene	clone size	J gene	V gene	CDR3 protein	CDR3 DNA
-	-	TRBJ2-7	TRBV5-6	CASSRPDTSSYEQYF	TGTGCCAGCAGCCGCCCGGACACCAGCTCCTACGAGCAGTACTTC
-	-	TRBJ2-6	TRBV5-8	CASSLGDKAGANVLTF	TGTGCCAGCAGCTTGGGGGACAAAGCTGGGGCCAACGTCCTGACTTTC
TRBD1	-	TRBJ2-7	TRBV28	CASSFPLHGQAQYF	TGTGCCAGCAGTTTCCCCCTCCATGGACAGGCCCAGTACTTC
-	-	TRBJ1-2	TRBV6-5	CASSSNRDGYTF	TGTGCCAGCAGTTCAAACAGGGATGGCTACACCTTC
-	-	TRBJ1-1	TRBV9	CASSPPGAPDTEAFF	TGTGCCAGCAGCCCCCCAGGGGCACCGGACACTGAAGCTTTCTTT
-	-	TRBJ1-2	TRBV18	CASSPPFRGNPNYGYTF	TGTGCCAGCTCACCACCGTTCCGGGGAAACCCTAACTATGGCTACACCTTC
TRBD1	-	TRBJ1-2	TRBV28	CASSRQGGCGYTF	TGTGCCAGCAGTCGACAGGGCGGTTGTGGCTACACCTTC
-	-	TRBJ1-1	TRBV9	CASSVAPPGLMNTEAFF	TGTGCCAGCAGCGTAGCTCCTCCCGGACTGATGAACACTGAAGCTTTCTTT
-	-	TRBJ2-5	TRBV21-1	CASSGGQGSEETQYF	TGTGCCAGCAGCGGGGGACAGGGCAGTGAAGAGACCCAGTACTTC
-	-	TRBJ1-2	TRBV7-9	CASSLSGANYGYTF	TGTGCCAGCAGCTTATCAGGGGCTAACTATGGCTACACCTTC
TRBD1	-	TRBJ1-2	TRBV10-3	CAISLTGSDGYTF	TGTGCCATCAGCTTGACAGGGTCTGATGGCTACACCTTC
-	-	TRBJ2-6	TRBV13	CASSLGGRGANVLTF	TGTGCCAGCAGCTTAGGGGGGCGGGGGGCCAACGTCCTGACTTTC
-	-	TRBJ1-4	TRBV29-1	CSVEDSPGEKLFF	TGCAGCGTTGAGGATTCCCCCGGGGAAAAACTGTTTTTT
TRBD1	-	TRBJ1-1	TRBV7-9	CASTRDRGEAFF	TGTGCCAGCACTCGGGACAGGGGAGAAGCTTTCTTT
-	few	TRBJ2-7	TRBV5-1	CASSLWAGTYEQYF	TGCGCCAGCAGCTTGTGGGCAGGTACCTACGAGCAGTACTTC
-	-	TRBJ2-3	TRBV5-6	CASSSGSTDTQYF	TGTGCCAGCAGCAGCGGAAGCACAGATACGCAGTATTTT
-	-	TRBJ1-2	TRBV29-1	CSVWVRAYGYTF	TGCAGCGTTTGGGTCAGGGCCTATGGCTACACCTTC
TRBD2	-	TRBJ2-1	TRBV19	CASKFELAGNEQFF	TGTGCCAGTAAGTTCGAGCTAGCGGGTAATGAGCAGTTCTTC
TRBD2	-	TRBJ2-1	TRBV6-1	CASSERTSGGAYNEQFF	TGTGCCAGCAGTGAAAGGACTAGCGGGGGGGCTTACAATGAGCAGTTCTTC
-	-	TRBJ2-7	TRBV20-1	CRAGDTYEQYF	TGCAGGGCAGGGGACACCTACGAGCAGTACTTC
-	-	TRBJ1-1	TRBV4-3	CASSQTGYGYTEAFF	TGCGCCAGCAGCCAAACAGGGTACGGGTACACTGAAGCTTTCTTT
-	-	TRBJ2-2	TRBV15	CATSKDRSTGELFF	TGTGCCACCAGCAAAGACCGTAGTACCGGGGAGCTGTTTTTT